There are a few counts of the clone carrying this T cell receptor (beta chain). This may arise from a read error, as a much more abundant clone is one base away. This specimen belongs to a study of blood T cells in healthy people across ages. A second PCR, run for roughly 7 to 12 cycles, used a sample-barcoded 5' primer plus a J-beta primer mix. TCRdb recomputed calls from the 5' RACE reads with MiXCR, one row per CDR3 protein. Among 1,500,000 or so distinct CDR3 sequences listed, roughly 60% were seen once. Trimming cost V 6 bases and J 3 bases, with 12 bases left between them. The CDR3 contains 14 residues.

V and J are TRBV12-3 or TRBV12-4 and TRBJ1-5, with TRBD1 as a possible D gene (6 bases). The sample consisted of blood. The clonotype originates from a man younger than 30 in good health. DNA for the CDR3: TGTGCCAGCAGCCCACAGGGCGACAATCAGCCCCAGCATTTT. Translated, it gives CASSPQGDNQPQHF.